The clone carrying this T cell receptor (beta chain) has a handful of counts. The sample is drawn from a study of blood T cell repertoires in COVID-19. Turning to the study itself: Both acute and convalescent COVID-19 samples were obtained from the United States, Italy and Spain. The cDNA or gDNA used as material had been derived from T cells, B-cell-depleted T cells, or PBMCs.

As processed by the authors: It was from reference gene primer amplification that nucleated cell counts were estimated. This table comes from immunoSEQ multiplex PCR, and its TCRdb copy is limited to in-frame clones, with some not included. The DNA was the basis for D and trimming; V, J and clone size are from that table. The sample contains over 250,000 clones, around 90% of which appear only once. The germline gives CDR1 MNHEY, CDR2 SMNVEV (reference sequence). Trimming removed 4 bases from V and 0 bases from J, with 3 bases in between. This CDR3 is 13 amino acids long. The V and J genes are TRBV27 and TRBJ1-4; no clear D. The receptor was isolated from a man aged 45-60 years with acute or convalescent COVID-19. The sequencing input was peripheral blood. CDR3 nucleotides: TGTGCCAGCAGTTCCGCAACTAATGAAAAACTGTTTTTT. Protein: CASSSATNEKLFF.